This TCR beta chain is drawn from a study of human T cells and chemical hapten exposure (dated by TCRdb to the early 2020s). In the study overall: For sensitization, 2% DPC in acetone was applied to an approximately 2 cm by approximately 2 cm area of upper inner arm skin. Throughout the approximately 26-week study period, patients were also given weekly therapeutic DPC doses on the scalp. Patch testing was done on the upper back using Finn chambers containing 0.01% DPC, and results were scored after 6 days according to International Contact Dermatitis Research Group standards. The patient cohort, mostly female, included alopecia areata with under or over 50% scalp involvement, alopecia totalis and alopecia universalis. Libraries were pooled for sequencing, and per-sample TCR yields varied mainly because of small differences in library volumes within the pool. In alopecia patients, the study followed how the peripheral blood TCR repertoire changed in vivo over primary and secondary sensitization to diphenylcyclopropenone (DPC), a hapten. Blood samples were taken from patients before sensitization (week 0) and then at 2, 6 and about 24 weeks after DPC sensitization. For TCR sequencing, blood came from twenty-nine alopecia patients at anywhere from one to four time points (pre-sensitization, 2, 6 and 24 weeks). General conclusions and limits of the study: The number of PT1 expanded TCRs positively correlated with patch test score, significant at thresholds 8, 16 and 32 but not 4. After repeated subsampling, the strength of the expansion versus patch-test correlation and the threshold at which it became significant changed. Alopecia, a presumed autoimmune disease, was present in all patients, so the immune response of the patients might differ from that of healthy individuals. Expanded TCRs formed significantly more large CDR3 similarity clusters than pre-sensitization or healthy control sets, consistent with antigen-driven responses. No change with DPC sensitization was found in the number of TCRs above 1 in 1000 frequency, and no evidence of global repertoire structure alterations was found.

Library method: RACE. Data came from a NextSeq 500. During library preparation, unique molecular identifiers were attached to individual cDNA molecules so that TCRs could be counted in a quantitative, reproducible way. For every blood RNA sample, sequencing covered both the TCR alpha and TCR beta chains. In the original analysis: The median number of TCRs per sample was approximately 98,000, ranging from 23,224 to 690,600. The Decombinator software suite was used to annotate the V, J and CDR3 of the TCR reads. Every sample was subsampled to the same number of TCRs (28,000) for the PS versus PT1 abundance plots. Expanded TCRs were defined as absent before sensitization and observed at least eight times at the 2-week time point. The public reads were reprocessed in TCRdb via fastp at Q25 and MiXCR, keeping in-frame beta chains. Entries that share a CDR3 protein sequence are merged under the most common genes and DNA. The V and J calls shown here were made by TCRdb, not taken from the authors' results. The sample table lists about 82,000 distinct CDR3 sequences, 10% to 15% of them with a count of one. Of the sample, approximately 6.2% is held by the ten largest clones.

Its CDR3 holds 11 amino acids, cysteine through phenylalanine. The read is trimmed to its CDR3 DNA, 33 bases read in frame from base 1. CDR1 and CDR2, looked up from the germline V gene, are SQVTM and ANQGSEA. A word on this clonotype: The antigen it recognizes is unknown. Base qualities are not recorded, but no much larger clone differs from it by a single base.

The meaning of the sample's time point label: patch test 3, about 24 weeks after DPC sensitization. Read against the paper, the sample's treatment or condition label means: therapeutic diphenylcyclopropenone sensitization with weekly scalp DPC. At every patch-test visit, the blood draw took place before the patch test was put on. Patients were considered eligible if aged 18 to 70, diagnosed with alopecia and deemed suitable for DPC therapy, and patients were excluded if pregnant. Total RNA was isolated from unfractionated whole blood collected in Tempus Blood RNA tubes. The source material was whole blood, sampled in connection with sensitization to the hapten diphenylcyclopropenone (DPC). The sequence links TRBV29-1 to TRBJ1-2, with no confident D gene call. The source of this sequence is a woman aged 50 to 60 with alopecia areata. Some clones in this sample may be carry-over from other donors' samples. The sequenced DNA is TGCAGTGTCACCGGGGAAGATGGCTACACCTTC. It translates to CSVTGEDGYTF.